Reported below is one TCR beta chain. There is no known antigen for this receptor. It has no much larger one-base neighbor in the sample; base qualities were not kept. This sample was taken from a study of blood T cell repertoires in COVID-19 (TCRdb year 2020). Context from the whole study: The collaborator samples originated in the United States, Italy and Spain and spanned the acute and convalescent phases of COVID-19. HLA class I and class II types, where available, came from metadata supplied by the sample provider rather than from assay-based typing. A freely available public database, intended as a resource for researchers studying the immune response to SARS-CoV-2, is where the repertoires were released. The prospective study material was composed of cDNA or gDNA derived from T cells, B-cell-depleted T cells, or PBMCs. Samples came from the ongoing ImmuneRACE study (first 160 participants) plus 1,254 subjects from 6 global collaborators. Sample metadata almost always included a de-identified subject ID, COVID-19 status, age in years and sex. Deeply sampled blood TCRbeta repertoires from subjects exposed to, actively infected with, or recovered from COVID-19 were included in the dataset. Study-wide findings and limitations: The amount of clinical and demographic metadata varied by source and participant and was provided uncurated.

The collaborating institutions used their own protocols to collect whole blood in K2EDTA tubes. For TCRbeta analysis, collaborators shipped samples in one of three forms: frozen whole blood, isolated PBMCs, or DNA extracted from either of those sample types. The immunoSEQ Assay, a bias-controlled multiplex PCR, was used to amplify TCRbeta CDR3 regions from genomic DNA. Per the source publication's procedure: The number of nucleated cells in each sample was estimated from the amplification of reference gene primers within the assay. Sequence reads were collapsed and filtered to measure the absolute abundance of every unique TCRbeta CDR3 rearrangement. Productive Simpson clonality was computed per sample as the square root of Simpson's diversity index over productive rearrangements. Imported from immuneACCESS, the table was reduced by TCRdb to in-frame sequences with V and J called. These copies leave out some clones; in studies compared against another copy, an unresolved V gene accounts for under half, and the cause of the remainder is not known. V, J and clone size are those of that table, while D and trimming were read from the DNA. The sample table records around 110,000 clones; 70% to 85% of these occur just once. 7.5% of the sample is taken by the ten largest.

Taken from cysteine to phenylalanine, the CDR3 has 18 residues. The sequence is cut down to CDR3 DNA, 54 bases in frame from base 1. The germline V end is reduced by 0 bases and the J end by 2 bases; junction bases left unmatched: 8. The CDR1 and CDR2 encoded by the germline V gene are SGDLS and YYNGEE. Sequenced: peripheral blood. The sequence joins TRBV9 to TRBJ2-2; 9 bases in the middle match TRBD2. This receptor was taken from a man aged 65-85 years with active or convalescent COVID-19. The CDR3 region has the sequence CASSVARSGGRNTGELFF. The DNA reads as follows: TGTGCCAGCAGCGTAGCCAGAAGCGGGGGGCGTAACACCGGGGAGCTGTTTTTT. With all but the CDR3 taken from the reference TRBV9 and TRBJ2-2 genes, the full variable domain is: DSGVTQTPKHLITATGQRVTLRCSPRSGDLSVYWYQQSLDQGLQFLIQYYNGEERAKGNILERFSAQQFPDLHSELNLSSLELGDSALYFCASSVARSGGRNTGELFFGEGSRLTVL.